The 31 T cell receptor beta chains presented below share a single source sample, sequenced in a study of T-cell memory formation after mild COVID-19. Using its own MiXCR run on the 5' RACE reads, TCRdb lists one record per CDR3 protein. The table includes some 300,000 distinct CDR3 sequences, approximately 19% detected once. The specimen sequenced was PBMCs or a T cell subset sorted from them (not recorded which). These receptors were taken from a man aged 18 to 30 who had mild COVID-19 (a few samples of this study predate the infection). Cell type and time point are not known.

This chain connects TRBV27 to TRBJ2-7, with 11 bases lining up with TRBD2. V trimming: 7 bases; J trimming: 4 bases; junction bases outside the gene matches: 3. CDR1 and CDR2 from the germline V gene are MNHEY and SMNVEV (reference sequence). CDR3 length: 13 amino acids. This CDR3 reads CASKLAGGYEQYF. The DNA of the CDR3 is TGTGCCAGCAAGCTAGCGGGGGGTTACGAGCAGTACTTC.

This chain uses TRBV5-1 with TRBJ2-2; tentative D call: TRBD2 (5 bases). Germline V lookup: CDR1 SGHRS, CDR2 YFSETQ. This CDR3 is built from 15 residues. The V and J ends lost 0 bases and 5 bases respectively, with 11 bases between them. This chain's CDR3 is CASSLGLTITGELFF. DNA of the CDR3: TGCGCCAGCAGCTTGGGACTAACAATTACCGGGGAGCTGTTTTTT.

This clonotype was picked up a small number of times. The gene calls are TRBV7-6 and TRBJ2-1, with a possible D match to TRBD1 (6 bases). Trimming pared 6 bases from V and 7 bases from J, leaving 22 bases between. The CDR3 consists of 16 residues. CDR1 is SGHVS, CDR2 FNYEAQ, per germline. CDR3 coding DNA: TGTGCCAGCAGGTCCGGGACATCTGCAGACGAGAATGAGCAGTTCTTC. Its protein is CASRSGTSADENEQFF.

The chain recombines TRBV10-2 with TRBJ2-3; D might be TRBD1 or TRBD2, each matching 6 bases. Germline V lookup: CDR1 WSHSY, CDR2 SAAADI. CDR3 size: 16 residues. V gave up 0 bases and J gave up 2 bases, with 12 bases separating them. The CDR3 region is CASSESLGGPTDTQYF. The DNA of the CDR3 is TGCGCCAGCAGTGAGTCACTGGGGGGCCCCACAGATACGCAGTATTTT.

V and J are TRBV28 and TRBJ2-1, with 7 bases lining up with TRBD1. With V trimmed by 4 bases and J by 9 bases, 6 bases remained unmatched. CDR1 MDHEN and CDR2 SYDVKM come from the germline V gene. The CDR3 sequence is 13 residues long. DNA of the CDR3: TGTGCCAGCAGTTCCCCACAGGGGCGTGAGCAGTTCTTC. It codes for CASSSPQGREQFF.

The chain joins TRBV20-1 to TRBJ2-4; TRBD1 might be the D (6 bases). The germline V gene encodes CDR1 DFQATT and CDR2 SNEGSKA (reference sequence). V was clipped by 6 bases and J by 3 bases, with 18 bases between them. The CDR3 covers 15 residues. The CDR3 region has the DNA TGCAGTGCCGTCCTCAGGGGATATGTCAAAAACATTCAGTACTTC. Residues: CSAVLRGYVKNIQYF.

This clonotype has more than one count but fewer than ten. This rearrangement joins TRBV5-1 to TRBJ2-3, with unresolved D. CDR3 length: 14 residues. Germline CDR1 SGHRS, CDR2 YFSETQ. V was shortened by 4 bases and J by 1 base, with 10 bases between the two germline ends. The CDR3 DNA sequence: TGCGCCAGCAGCGACGATGGGGGCACAGATACGCAGTATTTT. Its protein product is CASSDDGGTDTQYF.

This rearrangement joins TRBV19 to TRBJ2-1; possibly TRBD2 for D (5 bases). This CDR3 has 12 residues. Germline values: CDR1 LNHDA, CDR2 SQIVND (reference sequence). V was shortened by 7 bases and J by 6 bases, with 10 bases between the two germline ends. CDR3 region: CASTHGGNEQFF. The CDR3 DNA follows: TGTGCCAGTACCCACGGAGGCAATGAGCAGTTCTTC.

The CDR3 spells CASSRADESNTEAFF. The CDR3 bases are TGTGCCAGTAGTAGGGCAGACGAATCGAACACTGAAGCTTTCTTT. The chain joins TRBV19 to TRBJ1-1; the D is unclear. The V and J ends lost 4 bases and 1 base respectively, with 13 bases between them. The CDR3 has 15 residues. Germline CDR1 and CDR2: LNHDA and SQIVND (reference sequence). Full variable domain (remainder filled in from reference TRBV19 and TRBJ1-1): DGGITQSPKYLFRKEGQNVTLSCEQNLNHDAMYWYRQDPGQGLRLIYYSQIVNDFQKGDIAEGYSVSREKKESFPLTVTSAQKNPTAFYLCASSRADESNTEAFFGQGTRLTVV.

The rearrangement joins TRBV21-1 to TRBJ2-7; whether TRBD1, the table's D call, matches the DNA was not checked. TRBV21-1 is shown as a pseudogene. The CDR3 extends over 10 amino acids. This chain's CDR3 is CARLSGEQYV. The CDR3, as DNA: TGTGCCAGGCTGTCGGGCGAGCAGTACGTC.

This clonotype was seen repeatedly, ten times or more. The genes are TRBV4-1 and TRBJ2-4, with TRBD2 matching over 8 bases. V trimming: 4 bases; J trimming: 7 bases; junction bases outside the gene matches: 6. From germline, CDR1 is MGHRA and CDR2 YSYEKL. CDR3 length: 14 amino acids. The CDR3 DNA reads as TGCGCCAGCAGCCGGGGACTAGTGGGGAACATTCAGTACTTC. The encoded protein is CASSRGLVGNIQYF.

The rearrangement joins TRBV12-3 or TRBV12-4 to TRBJ1-2; 8 bases match TRBD1. After removal of 6 bases from V and 5 bases from J, the junction contained 8 bases not matched to a gene. The CDR3 totals 14 residues. The CDR3 DNA reads as TGTGCCAGCAGAGACAGGGGCTCTCGGTATGGCTACACCTTC. Protein sequence: CASRDRGSRYGYTF.

The chain is built from TRBV7-3 and TRBJ2-3; tentatively, D is TRBD1 (6 bases). CDR1 and CDR2 (germline): SGHTA, FQGTGA. The CDR3 totals 16 residues. V was pared by 5 bases and J by 0 bases, with 15 bases between. The CDR3 nucleotides are TGTGCCAGCAGCAAAGGGTACCAGGGGAGCACAGATACGCAGTATTTT. Encoded protein: CASSKGYQGSTDTQYF.

This clonotype was seen a handful of times. The chain employs TRBV20-1 and TRBJ2-1; 10 bases are shared with TRBD2. Germline V gene lookup returns CDR1 DFQATT and CDR2 SNEGSKA (reference sequence). The ends lost 6 bases at V and 6 bases at J; junction bases unmatched: 14. This CDR3 region has 16 residues. As DNA, the CDR3 is TGCAGTGCCCAATTTGGGGCTAGCGGGGGTATCAATGAGCAGTTCTTC. It specifies CSAQFGASGGINEQFF.

In this sample, this clonotype turned up a few times. This chain connects TRBV11-2 to TRBJ2-3; TRBD2 might be the D (6 bases). The CDR3 runs to 14 residues. Germline V lookup: CDR1 SGHAT, CDR2 FQNNGV. V lost 3 bases and J lost 5, with 12 bases in between. CDR3 nucleotide sequence: TGTGCCAGCAGCTTCGGAGGGCTAAGAGATACGCAGTATTTT. This codes for CASSFGGLRDTQYF.

This clonotype was seen a handful of times. The V and J genes are TRBV7-6 and TRBJ2-1; D call uncertain. CDR1 and CDR2 from the germline V gene are SGHVS and FNYEAQ. The length of the CDR3 is 12 residues. V lost 5 bases to trimming and J lost 8 bases, with 10 bases between them. CDR3 sequence (DNA): TGTGCCAGCAGCACCCTCAGCGATGAGCAGTTCTTC. It codes for CASSTLSDEQFF.

This clonotype was counted at least ten times. The J gene is TRBJ2-3, the V gene TRBV20-1; tentative D call: TRBD2 (6 bases). This CDR3 has 15 residues. In germline, CDR1 is DFQATT, CDR2 SNEGSKA (reference sequence). Trimming took 1 base from V and 1 from J, leaving 12 bases between them. The chain's CDR3 is CSARGDSSGTDTQYF. The CDR3 nucleotides read TGCAGTGCTAGAGGGGACTCCTCGGGCACAGATACGCAGTATTTT.

The genes are TRBV7-9 and TRBJ2-5, with unresolved D. CDR3 length equals 16 residues. Germline assignment: CDR1 SEHNR and CDR2 FQNEAQ (reference sequence). Trimming pared 3 bases from V and 0 bases from J, leaving 14 bases between. CDR3 sequence reads: CASSFYFRPYQETQYF. The CDR3 region has the DNA TGTGCCAGCAGCTTTTATTTCCGGCCTTACCAAGAGACCCAGTACTTC.

This clonotype has a handful of counts. This chain links TRBV6-2 or TRBV6-3 with TRBJ1-2; 9 positions agree with TRBD1. CDR1 is MNHEY and CDR2 is SVGEGT in the germline V gene. The CDR3 length is 15 residues. Trimming took 6 bases from V and 3 from J; bases not matched to a gene: 8. The DNA for the CDR3 is TGTGCCAGCAGCGGCCCGGGACAGGGTTACTATGGCTACACCTTC. This encodes CASSGPGQGYYGYTF.

CDR3 sequence (DNA): TGTGCCAGCAGCCAACAACGGGTCGGGGAGCTGTTTTTT. It specifies CASSQQRVGELFF. This chain uses TRBV3-1 with TRBJ2-2; D is unclear. This CDR3 region has 13 residues. Trimming shortened V by 2 bases and J by 7 bases, and 8 bases separated the two germline ends. Germline CDR1 and CDR2: LGHDT and YNNKEL (reference sequence).

This clonotype came up a few times. The rearrangement joins TRBV5-1 to TRBJ2-1; D is uncertain. This CDR3 is 17 amino acids long. Germline lookup yields CDR1 SGHRS and CDR2 YFSETQ. V dropped 0 bases and J dropped 3 bases, with 16 bases sitting between them. CDR3 nucleotide sequence: TGCGCCAGCAGCTTGGAGTTGGGCAGGTCCTTCTACAATGAGCAGTTCTTC. Protein sequence: CASSLELGRSFYNEQFF.

This chain uses TRBV25-1 with TRBJ2-3, with D unclear. CDR3 length: 9 residues. V was pared by 9 bases and J by 3 bases, with 1 base between. Germline CDR1 MGHDK, CDR2 SYGVNS. CDR3 region: CARTDTQYF. CDR3 nucleotides: TGTGCCAGGACAGATACGCAGTATTTT.

This chain uses TRBV6-1 with TRBJ1-6; TRBD1 is a possible D gene (6 bases). In germline, CDR1 is MNHNS, CDR2 SASEGT. V was shortened by 8 bases and J by 7 bases, with 15 bases between the two germline ends. This CDR3 spans 14 amino acids. The CDR3 here is CASEGGQENSPLHF. The CDR3 coding sequence is TGTGCCAGCGAAGGGGGGCAGGAGAATTCACCCCTCCACTTT.

The J gene is TRBJ2-7, the V gene TRBV7-3; unclear D gene. The CDR3 extends over 14 amino acids. The germline CDR1 and CDR2 sequences are SGHTA and FQGTGA. Trimming took off 3 bases at V and 7 bases at J, with 16 bases between the two ends. The CDR3 bases are TGTGCCAGCAGCTTGTCAGCAGTAGAATTTGAGCAGTACGTC. It is translated as CASSLSAVEFEQYV.

The chain carries TRBV9 and TRBJ2-1, with 8 bases aligning to TRBD2. Trimming took 2 bases from V and 1 from J; bases not matched to a gene: 5. The CDR3 is 16 amino acids. Germline CDR1 SGDLS, CDR2 YYNGEE. In nucleotides, the CDR3 is TGTGCCAGCAGCGTCGGCGGGAGGATTTCCTACAATGAGCAGTTCTTC. It yields the protein CASSVGGRISYNEQFF.

The rearrangement joins TRBV5-5 to TRBJ2-7; D is perhaps TRBD1 or TRBD2 (6 bases each). Between the trimmed V and J ends, which lost 6 bases and 4 bases, there was a span of 20 bases. Germline values: CDR1 SGHKS, CDR2 YYEKEE (reference sequence). The CDR3 contains 15 residues. Written as DNA, the CDR3 is TGTGCCAGCACCCCAGGCCCGGGGGCGAATTACGAGCAGTACGTC. It yields the protein CASTPGPGANYEQYV.

This clonotype was found many times. The chain uses TRBV9 and TRBJ1-3, with 7 bases fitting TRBD1. Trimming cost V 3 bases and J 0 bases; bases outside gene matches: 6. CDR1 and CDR2 (germline): SGDLS, YYNGEE. The CDR3 sequence is 16 residues long. CDR3 DNA: TGTGCCAGCAGCGCATTAGGGGGCTTCTCTGGAAACACCATATATTTT. Protein sequence: CASSALGGFSGNTIYF. Together with reference TRBV9 and TRBJ1-3, the CDR3 gives the full variable domain: DSGVTQTPKHLITATGQRVTLRCSPRSGDLSVYWYQQSLDQGLQFLIQYYNGEERAKGNILERFSAQQFPDLHSELNLSSLELGDSALYFCASSALGGFSGNTIYFGEGSWLTVV.

This clonotype was seen ten or more times. The genes are TRBV12-3 or TRBV12-4 and TRBJ2-1; TRBD1 aligns across 8 bases. The CDR3 contains 15 residues. Trimming cost V 0 bases and J 4 bases; bases outside gene matches: 2. The CDR3 DNA reads TGTGCCAGCAGTTTAGCGTGGACAGGGTACAATGAGCAGTTCTTC. Protein product: CASSLAWTGYNEQFF.

The V and J genes are TRBV10-3 and TRBJ2-3; tentatively, D is TRBD2 (6 bases). V lost 7 bases and J lost 2, with 19 bases in between. Germline loops: CDR1 ENHRY, CDR2 SYGVKD. The CDR3 contains 16 residues. The CDR3 is CAIKAASGGNTDTQYF. The DNA for the CDR3 is TGTGCCATCAAGGCAGCGAGTGGCGGGAACACAGATACGCAGTATTTT.

V is TRBV18 and J is TRBJ1-4, with a weak D call TRBD1 (5 bases). Germline CDR1 KGHSH, CDR2 LQKENI. The CDR3 contains 11 residues. V dropped 8 bases and J dropped 10 bases, with 11 bases sitting between them. The CDR3 sequence: CASPYRGKLFF. In DNA form, the CDR3 reads TGTGCCAGCCCCTATAGGGGAAAACTGTTTTTT.

The chain links TRBV4-3 to TRBJ1-6; D perhaps matches TRBD1 (6 bases). Germline V gene sequence: CDR1 LGHNA, CDR2 YSLEER. Trimming pared 0 bases from V and 9 bases from J, leaving 21 bases between. The CDR3 consists of 18 residues. CDR3 DNA: TGCGCCAGCAGCCAAGAATCGGGTCGGGGGGCGAGGAGTTCACCCCTCCACTTT. It specifies CASSQESGRGARSSPLHF.